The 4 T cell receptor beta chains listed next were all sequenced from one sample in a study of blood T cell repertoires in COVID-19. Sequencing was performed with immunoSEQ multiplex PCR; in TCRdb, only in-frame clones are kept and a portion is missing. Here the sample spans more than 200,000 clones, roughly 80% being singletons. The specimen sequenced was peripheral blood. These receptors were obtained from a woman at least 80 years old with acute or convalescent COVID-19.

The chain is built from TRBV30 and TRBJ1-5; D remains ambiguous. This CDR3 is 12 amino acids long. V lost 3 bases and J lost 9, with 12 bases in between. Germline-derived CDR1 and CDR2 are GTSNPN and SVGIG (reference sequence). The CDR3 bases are TGTGCCTGGAGCGATGCGTTACGGCCCCAGCATTTT. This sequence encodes CAWSDALRPQHF.

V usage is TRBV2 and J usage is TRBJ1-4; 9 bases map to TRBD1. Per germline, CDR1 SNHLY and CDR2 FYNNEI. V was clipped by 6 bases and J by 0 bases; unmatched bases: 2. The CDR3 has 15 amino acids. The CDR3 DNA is TGTGCCAGCAGGAGACAGGGGGCAACTAATGAAAAACTGTTTTTT. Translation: CASRRQGATNEKLFF.

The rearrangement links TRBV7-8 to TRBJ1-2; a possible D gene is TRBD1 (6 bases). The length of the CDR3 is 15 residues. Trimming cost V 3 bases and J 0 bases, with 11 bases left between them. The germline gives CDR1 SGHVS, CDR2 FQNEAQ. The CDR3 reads CASSFRTDTNYGYTF. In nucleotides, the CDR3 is TGTGCCAGCAGCTTCCGGACAGACACTAACTATGGCTACACCTTC.

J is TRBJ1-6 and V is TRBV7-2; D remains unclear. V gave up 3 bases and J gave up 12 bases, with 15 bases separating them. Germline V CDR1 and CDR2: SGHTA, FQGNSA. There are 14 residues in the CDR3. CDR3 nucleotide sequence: TGTGCCAGCAGCTTCACTGACGGGTCAAGACCCCTCCACTTT. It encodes CASSFTDGSRPLHF.